This T cell receptor (beta chain) was recorded in a study of regulatory T cells in long-lasting Graves disease. CDR3-region Arm-PCR and iRepertoire HTBI primers produced the TCR beta libraries. TCRdb reanalysed the multiplex PCR reads using MiXCR and keeps one entry per CDR3 protein. Of more than 300,000 distinct CDR3 sequences in the sample, roughly 17% were seen once. Time point given: newly diagnosed GD, antithyroid drugs for less than 3 months. The TCR library used RNA extracted from PBMCs. This clonotype was seen a handful of times. The CDR3 contains 18 residues. Germline lookup yields CDR1 KGHSH and CDR2 LQKENI. V lost 2 bases, J lost 0 bases, and 14 bases lay in between. This same sample was also taken into another study, of T cells in Graves' hyperthyroidism and ophthalmopathy.

The material sequenced was peripheral blood mononuclear cells (PBMCs), taken at new diagnosis, from a patient treated with antithyroid drugs. The receptor comes from a woman aged 18-29 years with Graves disease. The gene calls are TRBV18 and TRBJ2-6; D perhaps matches TRBD1 (6 bases). This CDR3 reads CASSPWAGERSGANVLTF. In DNA form, the CDR3 reads TGTGCCAGCTCACCATGGGCAGGGGAGCGCTCTGGGGCCAACGTCCTGACTTTC.